This paragraph covers one T cell receptor beta chain sequence. Its target is unknown. The record originates from a study of siplizumab effects on memory and regulatory T cells. Study results and limitations: Researchers could map only a minor fraction of alloreactive clones to unstimulated subsets.

Method: immunoSEQ multiplex PCR; TCRdb's copy keeps in-frame clones and lacks some. There are about 110,000 clones in the sample; around nine tenths occur only once, and 1% to 1.5% lies in the top ten. Sequences were obtained from CD4+ T cells sorted from blood. The TCR was taken from a human donor in good health.

CDR3 bases: TGTGCCAGCTCCCCTATACTTCCCTTGAGCTCTGGAAACACCATATATTTT. It yields the protein CASSPILPLSSGNTIYF. The rearrangement joins TRBV18 to TRBJ1-3; no firm D call. V lost 6 bases, J lost 0 bases, and 18 bases lay in between. Germline CDR1 is KGHSH and CDR2 is LQKENI. CDR3 length: 17 residues.